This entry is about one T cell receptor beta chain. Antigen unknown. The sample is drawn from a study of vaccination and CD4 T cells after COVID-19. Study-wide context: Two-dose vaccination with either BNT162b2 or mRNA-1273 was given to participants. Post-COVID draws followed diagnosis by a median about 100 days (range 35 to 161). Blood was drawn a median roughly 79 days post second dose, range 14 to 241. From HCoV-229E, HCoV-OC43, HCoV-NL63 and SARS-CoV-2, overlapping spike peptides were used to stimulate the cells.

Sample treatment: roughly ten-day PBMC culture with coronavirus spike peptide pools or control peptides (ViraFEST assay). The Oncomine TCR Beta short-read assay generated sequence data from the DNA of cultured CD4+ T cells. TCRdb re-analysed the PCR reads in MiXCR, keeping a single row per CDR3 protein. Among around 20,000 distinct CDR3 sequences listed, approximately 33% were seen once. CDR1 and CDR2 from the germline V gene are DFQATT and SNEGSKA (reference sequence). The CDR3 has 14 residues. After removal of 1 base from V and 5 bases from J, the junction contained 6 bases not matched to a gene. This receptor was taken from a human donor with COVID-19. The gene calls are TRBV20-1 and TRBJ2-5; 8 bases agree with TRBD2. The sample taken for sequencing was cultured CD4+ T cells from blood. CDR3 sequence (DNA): TGCAGTGCTAGAGCGGGGGGGCCAGGGGAGACCCAGTACTTC. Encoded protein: CSARAGGPGETQYF.